The present entry profiles one T cell receptor beta chain with its context. The germline V and J ends were trimmed by 5 bases and 6 bases, with 11 bases remaining between them. CDR1 and CDR2 from the germline V gene are SGHVS and FNYEAQ. The CDR3 extends over 13 amino acids. MiXCR was run by TCRdb on the RT-PCR reads, yielding one entry per CDR3 protein. The data hold 550,000 to 750,000 distinct CDR3 sequences, with 12% to 15% observed a single time. The chain carries TRBV7-6 and TRBJ1-5; no firm D call. Sequencing was performed on memory CD4+ T cells from blood. The source of this sequence is a female donor in good health, serving as a healthy control. CDR3 nucleotides: TGTGCCAGCAGCCCGGCGACCGGTCAGCCCCAGCATTTT. As protein: CASSPATGQPQHF.